Given below is one TCR beta chain in context. Its antigen is unknown. All of the isolated RNA was reverse transcribed, so expressed TCRB transcripts were sequenced. This table comes from immunoSEQ multiplex PCR, and its TCRdb copy is limited to in-frame clones, with some not included. The sample carries 300,000 to 350,000 clones, around 15% recorded once. The entry originates in a study of beta chain features in type 1 diabetes. CDR3 length: 12 amino acids. Germline V gene sequence: CDR1 SQVTM, CDR2 ANQGSEA. The trim removed 7 bases at V and 6 bases at J, leaving 5 bases unmatched. Sorting based on CD45RO/CCR7/CD25/CD127/CD95/CD27 separated CD4+ naive, central memory, regulatory and stem cell-like memory cells. Each sorted fraction was over 95% pure. Overall study results and limits: A definitive answer on HLA type influencing TCRB rearrangement was not reached here. PCR might pick shorter templates more often, in the same way for patients and controls.

The rearrangement links TRBV29-1 to TRBJ2-1; 8 nucleotides align to TRBD1. Sequenced sample: central memory CD4+ T cells from blood. This receptor was taken from a man in his thirties or forties in good health. CDR3 coding DNA: TGCAGCGCCGGGACAGGCCGCAATGAGCAGTTCTTC. Its protein product is CSAGTGRNEQFF.